This is a list of T cell receptor beta chains from one sample in a study of T-cell reconstitution after alpha-beta-depleted transplantation in children. TCRdb re-called the PCR reads with MiXCR, one entry per CDR3 protein. The top ten clones hold 13% to 15% of a sample with about 580,000 distinct CDR3 sequences, under 25% of them seen once. The sequencing used PBMCs, mostly from graft donor cells, collected 360 days after TCRalphabeta/CD19-depleted stem cell transplant. The receptors were sampled from a boy in the first two years of life who had a stem cell transplant for acute myeloid leukemia, so the T cells may come from the graft donor. CDR3s include the opening cysteine and the closing phenylalanine or tryptophan. D genes are given only for firm matches. A clone size is listed for some rows: how often the clone was seen (once, few, many), or a class if it is expanded.

clone_size	d_call	cdr3_length	v_call	j_call	cdr3_nt	cdr3_aa
NA	TRBD1	17	TRBV24-1	TRBJ1-2	TGTGCCACCAGTGATACCCTCCCGGGACAGGGAAGCTATGGCTACACCTTC	CATSDTLPGQGSYGYTF
few	NA	16	TRBV7-9	TRBJ2-3	TGTGCCAGCAGCCCGCGAGGGACGTCTAGCACAGATACGCAGTATTTT	CASSPRGTSSTDTQYF
many	NA	16	TRBV12-3/TRBV12-4	TRBJ2-4	TGTGCCAGCAGTTCGAGACAGGTTTCGGCCAAAAACATTCAGTACTTC	CASSSRQVSAKNIQYF
few	NA	15	TRBV9	TRBJ2-3	TGTGCCAGCAGCGTAAAGGGAGCTAGCACAGATACGCAGTATTTT	CASSVKGASTDTQYF
few	NA	16	TRBV20-1	TRBJ2-3	TGCAGTGCTAGAGATTTGGGGGCCTGGAACACAGATACGCAGTATTTT	CSARDLGAWNTDTQYF
many	NA	17	TRBV7-9	TRBJ1-1	TGTGCCAGCAGCTTACAGCCCGGGACCTCAGTCGGCACTGAAGCTTTCTTT	CASSLQPGTSVGTEAFF
few	NA	14	TRBV6-5	TRBJ1-1	TGTGCCAGCAGTTACGATTTGACGTGGACTGAAGCTTTCTTT	CASSYDLTWTEAFF
many	TRBD1	13	TRBV7-9	TRBJ1-1	TGTGCCAGCAGCGCCGGACAGGGCGGTGAAGCTTTCTTT	CASSAGQGGEAFF
many	NA	16	TRBV7-7	TRBJ2-1	TGTGCCAGCAGCTTTCGTGCGGGGGCGCCCTACAATGAGCAGTTCTTC	CASSFRAGAPYNEQFF
NA	NA	15	TRBV18	TRBJ2-6	TGTGCCAGCTCAACTACAGGACCGAAGGCCAACGTCCTGACTTTC	CASSTTGPKANVLTF
NA	TRBD2	15	TRBV5-1	TRBJ2-5	TGCGCCAGCAGCCTGTCCCCCGAGCGGGGGGAGACCCAGTACTTC	CASSLSPERGETQYF
NA	NA	13	TRBV5-5	TRBJ1-1	TGTGCCAGCAGGTCCCCCCGGGGCACTGAAGCTTTCTTT	CASRSPRGTEAFF
few	NA	13	TRBV6-5	TRBJ1-3	TGTGCCGGGATCAGGGGATCTGGAAACACCATATATTTT	CAGIRGSGNTIYF
many	NA	15	TRBV6-5	TRBJ2-6	TGTGCCAGCAGTTACGTAGGGGATGGGGCCAACGTCCTGACTTTC	CASSYVGDGANVLTF
many	TRBD2	13	TRBV14	TRBJ2-1	TGTGCCAGCAGCCAAGGACTAGCATTAATTACTTTCTTC	CASSQGLALITFF
many	NA	14	TRBV13	TRBJ2-5	TGTGCCAGCAGCTTTCGGACAGACCAAGAGACCCAGTACTTC	CASSFRTDQETQYF
NA	NA	16	TRBV2	TRBJ2-2	TGTGCCAGCAGTGGCTGGCAGGGTCAGGGTTCCGGGGAGCTGTTTTTT	CASSGWQGQGSGELFF
NA	TRBD1	15	TRBV4-1	TRBJ1-5	TGCGCCAGCAGCCAAGGACAGGGGGAAGATCAGCCCCAGCATTTT	CASSQGQGEDQPQHF
many	TRBD1	15	TRBV5-1	TRBJ2-3	TGCGCCAGCAGCTTGGAGGGGGCCAGCACAGATACGCAGTATTTT	CASSLEGASTDTQYF
NA	NA	17	TRBV27	TRBJ2-3	TGTGCCAGCAGCCCACCCGTACAGGGATTGGGGACAGATACGCAGTATTTT	CASSPPVQGLGTDTQYF
NA	TRBD2	17	TRBV7-2	TRBJ2-3	TGTGCCAGCAGCTTATCAACTAGCGGGGGGTCAACAGATACGCAGTATTTT	CASSLSTSGGSTDTQYF
NA	NA	16	TRBV4-3	TRBJ2-7	TGCGCCAGCAGCCAAGATCGTCCTGCCCTAGGATACGAGCAGTACTTC	CASSQDRPALGYEQYF
few	TRBD2	15	TRBV20-1	TRBJ2-3	TGCAGTGCTGATGAACTAGCGGGGGCCTCAGATACGCAGTATTTT	CSADELAGASDTQYF
many	TRBD1	15	TRBV6-5	TRBJ1-1	TGTGCCAGCAGACAACAGGGGCCCACGAACACTGAAGCTTTCTTT	CASRQQGPTNTEAFF
few	NA	15	TRBV7-9	TRBJ1-1	TGTGCCAGCAGCGCCCCCGGGACAACGAACACTGAAGCTTTCTTT	CASSAPGTTNTEAFF
few	TRBD1	15	TRBV6-2/TRBV6-3	TRBJ2-3	TGTGCCAGCAGTTCCCACGGGACAGAAACAGATACGCAGTATTTT	CASSSHGTETDTQYF
many	TRBD1	13	TRBV6-2/TRBV6-3	TRBJ2-7	TGTGCCAGCAGCCGGGACAGCGCCTACGAGCAGTACTTC	CASSRDSAYEQYF
many	NA	16	TRBV29-1	TRBJ2-1	TGCAGCGTTGGGATGACAGGGGAGGGTTCCTACAATGAGCAGTTCTTC	CSVGMTGEGSYNEQFF
many	TRBD1	15	TRBV12-3/TRBV12-4	TRBJ1-5	TGTGCCAGCAGTTTAGTTGACAGGGGTTATCAGCCCCAGCATTTT	CASSLVDRGYQPQHF